This T cell receptor (beta chain) was documented in a study of regulatory T cells in long-lasting Graves disease. Through Arm-PCR of CDR3 regions and iRepertoire HTBI primers, TCR beta libraries were built. TCRdb reanalysed the multiplex PCR reads using MiXCR and keeps one entry per CDR3 protein. The table lists 350,000 to 500,000 distinct CDR3 sequences, 15% to 20% of them singletons, with about 11% in the top ten. Time point: newly diagnosed GD, antithyroid drugs for less than 3 months. The TCR library was made from RNA extracted from PBMCs. EDTA tubes received about 9.4 milliliters of drawn peripheral blood. Study-wide results and caveats: It is possible that accuracy was reduced by the small size of the sample. Fewer public clonotypes were shared by new patients (roughly 970) than by persistent patients (around 2,800).

Comments on this clonotype: Its antigen is unknown.

The sample was also linked to a second study, of T cells in Graves' hyperthyroidism and ophthalmopathy. That report notes: With the HTBI primer set, the TCR CDR3 went through a first round of RT-PCR.

The input for sequencing was peripheral blood mononuclear cells (PBMCs), taken at new diagnosis, from a patient treated with antithyroid drugs. The sequence came from a woman in her twenties or thirties with Graves disease.

CDR3 DNA sequence: TGTGCCTGGAGTGGAGCCTACCAAGAGACCCAGTACTTC. Translating gives CAWSGAYQETQYF. The chain carries TRBV30 and TRBJ2-5; D is undetermined. CDR1 is GTSNPN, CDR2 SVGIG, per germline (reference sequence). The CDR3 sequence is 13 residues long. Trimming removed 1 base at V and 0 bases at J, with 6 bases between.